Each of the 23 T cell receptor beta chains below was sequenced from the same sample in a study of beta chain features in type 1 diabetes. Sequenced material consisted of expressed TCRB transcripts (all of the isolated RNA was reverse transcribed). Profiling relied on immunoSEQ multiplex PCR, and the TCRdb table lists in-frame clones only, not all of them. The sample yields about 400,000 clones, around 12% seen once. Their target antigens are unknown. Findings and caveats of the study: Shorter TCRB CDR3s, moderately but significantly so, marked every one of the four CD4+ subsets in Type 1 diabetes patients.

Sequenced input: naive CD4+ T cells from blood. These receptors originate from a woman aged 18-30 years with type 1 diabetes.

This clone came up a few times. The chain links TRBV7-2 to TRBJ2-3; perhaps TRBD2 as D (5 bases). The CDR3 length is 17 residues. Germline V gene data show CDR1 as SGHTA and CDR2 as FQGNSA. V was pared by 5 bases and J by 4 bases, with 22 bases between. The CDR3, as DNA: TGTGCCAGCAGCCGACTCGCGGGCCTTGGGGTCCCAGATACGCAGTATTTT. This encodes CASSRLAGLGVPDTQYF.

The sample holds a few counts of this clone. The gene calls are TRBV4-2 and TRBJ2-1; 10 bases match TRBD2. The germline V gene has CDR1 LGHNA and CDR2 YNFKEQ. The CDR3 runs to 16 residues. Trimming removed 1 base from V and 6 bases from J; junction bases left unmatched: 6. CDR3 coding DNA: TGTGCCAGCAGCCAAGGTGGCCTAGCGGGAGCCAATGAGCAGTTCTTC. Translation gives CASSQGGLAGANEQFF.

V usage is TRBV4-3 and J usage is TRBJ2-7; 11 bases are a match to TRBD2. The germline CDR1 and CDR2 sequences are LGHNA and YSLEER. V lost 2 bases, J lost 2 bases, and 5 bases stayed unmatched. The CDR3 loop spans 16 amino acids. CDR3 residues: CASSQYTSGSPYEQYF. As DNA, the CDR3 is TGCGCCAGCAGCCAATATACTAGCGGGAGTCCCTACGAGCAGTACTTC.

Remarks on this clone: The same CDR3 also results from other DNA sequences found in this sample. The CDR3 DNA sequence: TGTGCCAGCAGCTTAGGTCCTAATCAGCCCCAGCATTTT. Translated: CASSLGPNQPQHF. The rearrangement joins TRBV7-2 to TRBJ1-5, with no clear D. This CDR3 comprises 13 residues. Trimming pared 1 base from V and 4 bases from J, leaving 5 bases between. The germline CDR1 and CDR2 sequences are SGHTA and FQGNSA.

This clone was seen more than once but under ten times. V usage is TRBV2 and J usage is TRBJ1-1; 9 bases map to TRBD1. There are 14 residues in the CDR3. Germline trimming cut 8 bases from V and 4 bases from J; bases unmatched to any gene: 8. The germline V gene has CDR1 SNHLY and CDR2 FYNNEI. CDR3 residues: CASVPEQGATEAFF. CDR3 sequence (DNA): TGTGCCAGCGTTCCAGAACAGGGGGCCACTGAAGCTTTCTTT.

The chain is built from TRBV11-3 and TRBJ2-1; the D is unclear. With 1 base removed from V and 7 bases from J, the gap between germline ends came to 11 bases. The CDR3 contains 14 residues. Germline V gene lookup returns CDR1 SGHNT and CDR2 YENEEA. The CDR3 sequence: CASSLAAIRNEQFF. CDR3 sequence (DNA): TGTGCCAGCAGCTTAGCTGCCATCCGGAATGAGCAGTTCTTC. Complete variable domain (other parts from reference TRBV11-3 and TRBJ2-1): EAGVVQSPRYKIIEKKQPVAFWCNPISGHNTLYWYLQNLGQGPELLIRYENEEAVDDSQLPKDRFSAERLKGVDSTLKIQPAELGDSAVYLCASSLAAIRNEQFFGPGTRLTVL.

This clone was seen a handful of times. The chain couples TRBV5-1 to TRBJ2-1, with 11 bases identical to TRBD2. Losses at the gene ends were 0 bases for V and 6 bases for J; bases not matched to a gene: 5. The germline V gene has CDR1 SGHRS and CDR2 YFSETQ. CDR3 length: 16 amino acids. The CDR3: CASSLAKTSGINEQFF. In nucleotides, the CDR3 is TGCGCCAGCAGCTTGGCCAAGACTAGCGGGATCAATGAGCAGTTCTTC.

The chain links TRBV7-3 to TRBJ2-5; a possible D gene is TRBD2 (6 bases). The CDR3 covers 14 residues. Between the trimmed V and J ends, which lost 2 bases and 2 bases, there was a span of 9 bases. Germline V CDR1 and CDR2: SGHTA, FQGTGA. In DNA, the CDR3 is TGTGCCAGCAGCTTATTGGCGGGGCAAGAGACCCAGTACTTC. This translates into CASSLLAGQETQYF.

This clone was found a few times. This chain connects TRBV27 to TRBJ2-3, with 7 bases aligning to TRBD2. Germline V gene lookup returns CDR1 MNHEY and CDR2 SMNVEV (reference sequence). This CDR3 comprises 14 residues. V lost 5 bases, J lost 6 bases, and 8 bases stayed unmatched. The CDR3 DNA reads as TGTGCCAGCAGTCCCCGGACTAGTGCTGATACGCAGTATTTT. Translation: CASSPRTSADTQYF.

This rearrangement joins TRBV7-2 to TRBJ2-5; TRBD2 aligns across 7 bases. V was clipped by 7 bases and J by 4 bases; unmatched bases: 12. Germline CDR1 and CDR2: SGHTA and FQGNSA. This CDR3 is 15 amino acids long. The CDR3 loop reads CASILGAGALETQYF. CDR3 DNA sequence: TGTGCCAGCATCCTTGGTGCGGGAGCCCTAGAGACCCAGTACTTC.

This clone has just a few counts. The J gene is TRBJ1-3, the V gene TRBV7-2; 8 positions agree with TRBD1. Germline CDR1 reads SGHTA; CDR2 reads FQGNSA. There are 16 residues in the CDR3. Trimming took 4 bases from V and 0 from J; bases not matched to a gene: 5. For the CDR3, the DNA is TGTGCCAGCAGCTCTCCTACAGGGGGCTCTGGAAACACCATATATTTT. This sequence encodes CASSSPTGGSGNTIYF. Complete variable domain (other parts from reference TRBV7-2 and TRBJ1-3): GAGVSQSPSNKVTEKGKDVELRCDPISGHTALYWYRQSLGQGLEFLIYFQGNSAPDKSGLPSDRFSAERTGGSVSTLTIQRTQQEDSAVYLCASSSPTGGSGNTIYFGEGSWLTVV.

The rearrangement uses TRBV5-5 and TRBJ2-6; no clear D gene. CDR3 length: 13 residues. CDR1 is SGHKS and CDR2 is YYEKEE in the germline V gene (reference sequence). V shed 2 bases and J shed 2 bases, with 2 bases lying between them. The CDR3, as DNA: TGTGCCAGCAGCTTCGCTGGGGCCAACGTCCTGACTTTC. This encodes CASSFAGANVLTF.

This clone was detected only a few times. This rearrangement joins TRBV2 to TRBJ2-7; the match to TRBD1 covers 11 bases. The CDR3 has 14 residues. Germline trimming cut 4 bases from V and 2 bases from J; bases unmatched to any gene: 1. CDR1 SNHLY and CDR2 FYNNEI come from the germline V gene. CDR3 sequence: CASSVGQGAYEQYF. CDR3 bases: TGTGCCAGCAGTGTGGGACAGGGGGCCTACGAGCAGTACTTC.

The gene calls are TRBV7-2 and TRBJ1-2; 7 bases map to TRBD1. The CDR3 totals 13 residues. J gave up 5 bases and V 4 bases, and 4 bases lay outside the gene matches. Germline CDR1 and CDR2: SGHTA and FQGNSA. CDR3 in DNA: TGTGCCAGCAGCTCAACAGGGGAATATGGCTACACCTTC. Protein: CASSSTGEYGYTF.

The J gene is TRBJ2-7, the V gene TRBV19; 10 nucleotides line up with TRBD2. Per germline, CDR1 LNHDA and CDR2 SQIVND (reference sequence). J gave up 1 base and V 3 bases, and 9 bases lay outside the gene matches. CDR3 size: 17 residues. CDR3 protein: CASSIPPLAGDSYEQYF. The CDR3 nucleotides read TGTGCCAGTAGTATCCCCCCTCTAGCGGGGGATTCCTACGAGCAGTACTTC.

This chain uses TRBV4-3 with TRBJ1-2; maybe TRBD1 (5 bases). The CDR3 sequence is 14 residues long. Germline assignment: CDR1 LGHNA and CDR2 YSLEER. V was shortened by 4 bases and J by 1 base, with 10 bases between the two germline ends. CDR3 nucleotide sequence: TGCGCCAGCAGCCCGGGGCGGGATAACTATGGCTACACCTTC. Protein: CASSPGRDNYGYTF.

The table lists this clone with a few counts. The rearrangement links TRBV4-1 to TRBJ2-7; 13 nucleotides line up with TRBD2. Per the germline V gene, CDR1 is MGHRA and CDR2 is YSYEKL. The CDR3 loop spans 19 amino acids. Unmatched junction bases numbered 13, after V lost 4 bases and J lost 1 base. The CDR3 protein is CASSPRPGLAGKGSYEQYF. In DNA form, the CDR3 reads TGCGCCAGCAGCCCCCGACCGGGACTAGCGGGGAAAGGATCCTACGAGCAGTACTTC.

This clone came up a few times. The rearrangement links TRBV15 to TRBJ1-6, with D perhaps matching TRBD1 (5 bases). The CDR3 sequence is 13 residues long. Trimming shortened V by 5 bases and J by 9 bases, and 11 bases separated the two germline ends. In germline, CDR1 is LNHNV, CDR2 YYDKDF (reference sequence). CDR3 sequence: CATSPGGTSPLHF. The CDR3 bases are TGTGCCACCAGCCCCGGGGGAACTTCACCCCTCCACTTT.

The chain carries TRBV9 and TRBJ2-5; the D gene is possibly TRBD1 (6 bases). V gave up 5 bases and J gave up 5 bases, with 19 bases separating them. The CDR3 extends over 15 amino acids. The V gene's germline CDR1 is SGDLS and CDR2 YYNGEE. The CDR3 reads CASSPRRGGSETQYF. CDR3 DNA sequence: TGTGCCAGCAGTCCTCGCCGTGGGGGCTCGGAGACCCAGTACTTC.

J is TRBJ1-3 and V is TRBV29-1; a possible D gene is TRBD1 (6 bases). The CDR3 loop spans 15 amino acids. Looked up from germline, CDR1 is SQVTM and CDR2 is ANQGSEA. With 6 bases removed from V and 4 bases from J, the gap between germline ends came to 19 bases. Here the CDR3 reads CSVWGGGLVGNTIYF. DNA for the CDR3: TGCAGCGTCTGGGGGGGCGGGTTGGTGGGAAACACCATATATTTT.

In DNA form, the CDR3 reads TGTGCCAGCAGCGTTGAGGTTCGTGACACCGGGGAGCTGTTTTTT. The encoded protein is CASSVEVRDTGELFF. V and J are TRBV9 and TRBJ2-2; no clear D. In germline, CDR1 is SGDLS, CDR2 YYNGEE. V lost 2 bases to trimming and J lost 3 bases, with 11 bases between them. This CDR3 is 15 amino acids long.

A remark on this clone: One junction end disagrees with the germline gene, perhaps due to a read error. The rearrangement joins TRBV28 to TRBJ2-2; 10 bases agree with TRBD1. Looked up from germline, CDR1 is MDHEN and CDR2 is SYDVKM. The CDR3 covers 14 residues. CDR3 nucleotides: TGTGCCACCAGTGACAGGGGGCGAGGCGGGGAGCTGTTTTTT. Translated: CATSDRGRGGELFF.

This clone was seen more than once but under ten times. The CDR3 sequence is CASRITGSSNYGYTF. DNA for the CDR3: TGTGCCAGCAGAATAACAGGATCCTCTAACTATGGCTACACCTTC. This sequence joins TRBV6-5 and TRBJ1-2; D possibly corresponds to TRBD1 (5 bases). Trimming cost V 6 bases and J 0 bases, with 14 bases left between them. CDR3 length: 15 residues. The germline V gene has CDR1 MNHEY and CDR2 SVGAGI.